This T cell receptor (beta chain) was retrieved from a study of blood T cell repertoires in COVID-19. At the level of the study: Acute and convalescent COVID-19 samples came from the United States, Italy and Spain. T cells, B-cell-depleted T cells, or PBMCs provided the cDNA or gDNA that served as material.

CDR3 size: 16 residues. Germline-derived CDR1 and CDR2 are SNHLY and FYNNEI. J lost 2 bases, V lost 2 bases, and 5 bases had no gene match. In the authors' workflow: Nucleated cell counts were estimated from reference gene primer amplification. The method was immunoSEQ multiplex PCR; TCRdb's version includes in-frame clones alone and lacks a portion of them. V and J calls and clone size come straight from that table; D and trimming were deduced from the DNA. The table lists fewer than 300,000 clones, less than 90% of them singletons. The source material was peripheral blood. This sequence originates from a woman in her 70s with active or convalescent COVID-19. The chain links TRBV2 to TRBJ1-1; 10 bases line up with TRBD1. CDR3 amino acids: CASSESRTGGNTEAFF. CDR3 nucleotide sequence: TGTGCCAGCAGTGAATCCCGGACAGGGGGAAACACTGAAGCTTTCTTT.